Following are 20 T cell receptor beta chains from one sample sequenced in a study of glioma-infiltrating T cells. Amplification of TCR alpha and beta CDR3 regions from RNA used iRepertoire nested multiplex PCR. A single record per CDR3 protein comes from TCRdb applying MiXCR to the multiplex PCR reads. The table includes 90,000 to 100,000 distinct CDR3 sequences, roughly 40% detected once. Sample: glioma tissue, nonneoplastic brain tissue, or PBMCs (not recorded which). These receptors were collected from a human donor with low-grade glioma or glioblastoma, undergoing nonglioma brain surgery, or in good health (not recorded which).

With regard to this clonotype: This clone may be a read error of a much larger clone one base away. The chain links TRBV4-2 to TRBJ2-5; D is perhaps TRBD1 (5 bases). Germline loops: CDR1 LGHNA, CDR2 YNFKEQ. This CDR3 region has 13 residues. CDR3 nucleotide sequence: TGTGCCAGCAGCCGGACACTCCAAGAGACCCTGTACTTC. Its protein is CASSRTLQETLYF.

This clonotype was seen repeatedly, ten times or more. The chain uses TRBV4-2 and TRBJ1-4; maybe TRBD1 (5 bases). V shed 7 bases and J shed 4 bases, with 13 bases lying between them. Per germline, CDR1 LGHNA and CDR2 YNFKEQ. The CDR3 is 14 residues long. For the CDR3, the DNA is TGTGCCAGCACCACTCAGGGAGGTAATGAAAAACTGTTTTTT. Encoded protein: CASTTQGGNEKLFF.

A word on this clonotype: The junction differs from germline at one of its ends, possibly a read error. This chain links TRBV28 with TRBJ1-3; possible D gene TRBD1, 5 bases. This CDR3 region has 14 residues. The V gene's germline CDR1 is MDHEN and CDR2 SYDVKM. CDR3 sequence (DNA): TGTGCCAGTAGGGACGGGGGAAATGGAAATACCATATATTTT. It is translated as CASRDGGNGNTIYF.

To note about this clonotype: Sequence at one end of the junction differs from germline and may be a read error. V is TRBV6-2 or TRBV6-3 and J is TRBJ1-5; D possibly corresponds to TRBD1 (6 bases). The V gene's germline CDR1 is MNHEY and CDR2 SVGEGT. CDR3 length: 13 residues. The CDR3 is CASSFGGAQPRHF. For the CDR3, the DNA is TGTGCCAGCAGTTTTGGGGGGGCTCAGCCCCGGCATTTT.

There are a few counts of this clonotype. V gene TRBV29-1 combines with J gene TRBJ2-5, with 8 bases aligning to TRBD1. Looked up from germline, CDR1 is SQVTM and CDR2 is ANQGSEA. The CDR3 is 13 amino acids. The V segment lost 6 bases and the J segment 5 bases; nucleotides outside the gene matches: 8. CDR3 sequence (DNA): TGCAGCGTCGCGACAGGGGCGGAGGAGACCCAGTACTTC. Its protein product is CSVATGAEETQYF. The entire variable domain, with the rest obtained from reference TRBV29-1 and TRBJ2-5, is as follows: SAVISQKPSRDICQRGTSLTIQCQVDSQVTMMFWYRQQPGQSLTLIATANQGSEATYESGFVIDKFPISRPNLTFSTLTVSNMSPEDSSIYLCSVATGAEETQYFGPGTRLLVL.

This clonotype was seen repeatedly, ten times or more. The chain joins TRBV10-3 to TRBJ2-7; 8 bases are a match to TRBD2. Germline CDR1 ENHRY, CDR2 SYGVKD. V lost 6 bases to trimming and J lost 0 bases; unmatched junction nucleotides: 4. The CDR3 length is 14 residues. This chain's CDR3 is CAIRQTSDSYEQYF. The CDR3 DNA sequence: TGTGCCATCAGGCAGACTAGCGACTCCTACGAGCAGTACTTC.

The sample holds many counts of this clonotype. The J gene is TRBJ2-1, the V gene TRBV6-2 or TRBV6-3; D gene unclear. V gave up 6 bases and J gave up 0 bases, with 12 bases separating them. CDR3 length: 15 amino acids. Germline CDR1 MNHEY, CDR2 SVGEGT. CDR3 loop: CASRDWRISYNEQFF. The CDR3, as DNA: TGTGCCAGCAGAGATTGGCGGATCTCCTACAATGAGCAGTTCTTC.

The V call is TRBV28, the J call TRBJ2-7, with D perhaps TRBD1 or TRBD2 (5 bases each). The length of the CDR3 is 15 residues. Germline CDR1 MDHEN, CDR2 SYDVKM. The germline V and J ends were trimmed by 5 bases and 1 base, with 15 bases remaining between them. CDR3 amino acids: CASSLGETGSYEQYF. The DNA of the CDR3 is TGTGCCAGCAGTCTAGGGGAAACGGGGTCCTACGAGCAGTACTTC. Full variable domain (missing parts from reference TRBV28 and TRBJ2-7): DVKVTQSSRYLVKRTGEKVFLECVQDMDHENMFWYRQDPGLGLRLIYFSYDVKMKEKGDIPEGYSVSREKKERFSLILESASTNQTSMYLCASSLGETGSYEQYFGPGTRLTVT.

This clonotype occurred many times. This chain joins TRBV6-5 and TRBJ2-7; TRBD2 is a possible D gene (6 bases). The length of the CDR3 is 13 residues. Deletions cut 1 base from V and 4 bases from J, with 8 bases between. In germline, CDR1 is MNHEY, CDR2 SVGAGI. The CDR3 sequence: CASSYLGGYEQYF. Written as DNA, the CDR3 is TGTGCCAGCAGTTACTTGGGGGGTTACGAGCAGTACTTC.

In this sample, this clonotype turned up many times. A read error may produce the germline difference seen at one junction end. CDR3 sequence reads: CAGSKTGRNSPLHF. The CDR3 DNA sequence: TGTGCCGGCAGTAAGACAGGGCGGAATTCACCCCTCCACTTT. The rearrangement joins TRBV28 to TRBJ1-6; 7 bases fit TRBD1. This CDR3 region has 14 residues. Germline-derived CDR1 and CDR2 are MDHEN and SYDVKM.

This clonotype was observed many times. The chain employs TRBV29-1 and TRBJ1-1; D not resolved. The CDR3 contains 14 residues. CDR1 is SQVTM, CDR2 ANQGSEA, per germline. V lost 3 bases and J 0 bases, leaving 11 bases between the germline ends. For the CDR3, the DNA is TGCAGCGTTGATGTGGGGTTTATGAACACTGAAGCTTTCTTT. Its translation is CSVDVGFMNTEAFF.

The table lists this clonotype with many counts. The rearrangement joins TRBV10-3 to TRBJ2-2; tentative D call: TRBD1 (5 bases). Trimming shortened V by 11 bases and J by 1 base, and 11 bases separated the two germline ends. The CDR3 runs to 13 residues. Germline V gene data show CDR1 as ENHRY and CDR2 as SYGVKD. CDR3 coding DNA: TGTGCCGTCTGGACAATGAACACCGGGGAGCTGTTTTTT. Its translation: CAVWTMNTGELFF.

As concerns this clonotype: As the CDR3 is not closed by the conserved phenylalanine or tryptophan, this likely results from a read error. The chain links TRBV7-6 to TRBJ2-5; TRBD2 agrees at 7 bases. The CDR3 is 17 amino acids. In germline, CDR1 is SGHVS, CDR2 FNYEAQ. J gave up 4 bases and V 5 bases, and 16 bases lay outside the gene matches. The CDR3 sequence is CASSPSGMRELGETQYL. The CDR3 DNA follows: TGTGCCAGCAGCCCCAGTGGAATGCGGGAGCTGGGAGAGACCCAGTACTTA.

Of note for this clonotype: A much larger clone differs from this one at a single base, so this may be a read error. The chain combines TRBV29-1 with TRBJ1-5, with 7 bases identical to TRBD1. CDR1 and CDR2 (germline): SQVTM, ANQGSEA. This CDR3 region has 13 residues. The CDR3 region has the DNA TGCAGCGTGGAGACAGGGTCCGGTCAGCGCCAGCATTTT. It encodes CSVETGSGQRQHF. Drawing the rest from reference TRBV29-1 and TRBJ1-5, the complete variable domain is SAVISQKPSRDICQRGTSLTIQCQVDSQVTMMFWYRQQPGQSLTLIATANQGSEATYESGFVIDKFPISRPNLTFSTLTVSNMSPEDSSIYLCSVETGSGQRQHFGDGTRLSIL.

This clonotype occurred many times. V is TRBV5-4 and J is TRBJ1-1; 7 positions agree with TRBD1. V gave up 4 bases and J gave up 4 bases; unmatched junction bases: 10. The germline CDR1 and CDR2 sequences are SGHNT and YYREEE (reference sequence). The CDR3 has 15 residues. CDR3 in DNA: TGTGCCAGCAGCGCATCAAACAGGGGATCCACTGAAGCTTTCTTT. This sequence encodes CASSASNRGSTEAFF.

About this clonotype itself: This may stem from a read error, because a much larger clone lies one nucleotide away. The gene calls are TRBV6-2 or TRBV6-3 and TRBJ2-2; D might be TRBD1 (6 bases). The CDR3 has 14 residues. CDR1 and CDR2 from the germline V gene are MNHEY and SVGEGT. The CDR3 protein is CASSGTSSPGELLF. The CDR3, as DNA: TGCGCCAGCTCCGGGACATCAAGCCCCGGGGAGCTGCTTTTT.

The table lists this clonotype with many counts. The V and J genes are TRBV6-1 and TRBJ2-3; D is uncertain. CDR1 MNHNS and CDR2 SASEGT come from the germline V gene. There are 11 residues in the CDR3. Trimming removed 4 bases at V and 10 bases at J, with 9 bases between. The CDR3 region has the DNA TGTGCCAGCAGTGCCCTTGACTCGCAGTATTTT. Translation gives CASSALDSQYF.

This clonotype occurred a few times. The chain couples TRBV29-1 to TRBJ1-1, with 9 nucleotides matching TRBD1. The CDR3 consists of 14 residues. CDR1 is SQVTM, CDR2 ANQGSEA, per germline. The chain's CDR3 is CSDRGQGKNTEAFF. CDR3 sequence (DNA): TGCAGTGACAGAGGACAGGGGAAGAACACTGAAGCTTTCTTT.

In regard to this clonotype: A read error is possible here, since a much larger clone lies one base away. The chain employs TRBV7-9 and TRBJ2-1; D is undetermined. Germline V gene data show CDR1 as SEHNR and CDR2 as FQNEAQ (reference sequence). The V end was cut by 7 bases, the J end by 5 bases, with 12 bases between. This CDR3 spans 13 amino acids. CDR3 DNA: TGTGCCAGCACCGATAGACAAGACAATGAGCAGTTCTTC. As protein: CASTDRQDNEQFF.

This clonotype has at least ten counts. The chain uses TRBV2 and TRBJ2-2; D gene uncertain. This CDR3 has 14 amino acids. Per germline, CDR1 SNHLY and CDR2 FYNNEI. V was pared by 8 bases and J by 4 bases, with 14 bases between. The CDR3 here is CASVQGSGTGELFF. Here the CDR3 DNA reads TGTGCCAGCGTGCAAGGGTCGGGCACCGGGGAGCTGTTTTTT.